The 16 T cell receptor beta chains below were found in one sample sequenced in a study of shared T cell receptors in the human thymus. Measured with immunoSEQ multiplex PCR; TCRdb has only the in-frame clones, and not every one. This sample has about 660,000 clones; about 90% occur once, and the top ten carry just under 0.0095%. The data also belong to a second study, concerning human thymus T cells.

The sample consisted of thymocytes. The origin of the receptors is a boy under three years old with a congenital heart defect.

This clone was detected once. The rearrangement uses TRBV27 and TRBJ1-2; the match to TRBD1 covers 12 bases. The junction had 8 bases not matched to a gene; V was cut back by 0 bases and J by 0 bases. The CDR3 is 19 amino acids. Germline CDR1 reads MNHEY; CDR2 reads SMNVEV (reference sequence). This CDR3 is CASSLSGTGGWVANYGYTF. The CDR3, as DNA: TGTGCCAGCAGTTTATCGGGGACAGGGGGCTGGGTGGCTAACTATGGCTACACCTTC.

This chain uses TRBV9 with TRBJ1-2, with D possibly TRBD1 on 6 matching bases. V dropped 0 bases and J dropped 7 bases, with 10 bases sitting between them. The CDR3 has 13 amino acids. Germline-derived CDR1 and CDR2 are SGDLS and YYNGEE. CDR3 nucleotides: TGTGCCAGCAGCGTAGCAGGGGAGAGTGGCTACACCTTC. Translated: CASSVAGESGYTF.

This clone was recorded only once. The CDR3 is CATSRGGGRGVHTEAFF. The CDR3 DNA follows: TGTGCCACCAGCAGAGGAGGGGGGAGGGGGGTACACACTGAAGCTTTCTTT. The chain has TRBV15 and TRBJ1-1; perhaps TRBD1 as D (6 bases). V was cut by 1 base and J by 3 bases, with 18 bases left in between. The V gene's germline CDR1 is LNHNV and CDR2 YYDKDF (reference sequence). The CDR3 totals 17 residues.

V and J are TRBV28 and TRBJ2-7; 7 nucleotides match TRBD1. The CDR3 length is 14 residues. V trimming: 8 bases; J trimming: 7 bases; junction bases outside the gene matches: 14. Germline values: CDR1 MDHEN, CDR2 SYDVKM. As DNA, the CDR3 is TGTGCCAGCTTCCCGGGACAGACTTCGGGGGAGCAGTACTTC. Translation: CASFPGQTSGEQYF.

V and J are TRBV6-5 and TRBJ1-1, with 7 bases identical to TRBD1. Germline CDR1 is MNHEY and CDR2 is SVGAGI. The trim removed 2 bases at V and 1 base at J, leaving 4 bases unmatched. This CDR3 has 15 residues. CDR3 sequence reads: CASSYQGQENTEAFF. DNA for the CDR3: TGTGCCAGCAGTTACCAAGGACAGGAGAACACTGAAGCTTTCTTT.

The V and J genes are TRBV4-1 and TRBJ2-5; 10 nucleotides match TRBD2. The germline CDR1 and CDR2 sequences are MGHRA and YSYEKL. This CDR3 is built from 16 residues. Trimming at V came to 0 bases and at J to 5 bases, leaving 6 bases not matched to a gene. The CDR3 region is CASSQERAGGRETQYF. The CDR3 DNA sequence: TGCGCCAGCAGCCAAGAACGAGCGGGGGGGCGTGAGACCCAGTACTTC.

The genes are TRBV2 and TRBJ1-1; D is perhaps TRBD1 (5 bases). CDR1 and CDR2 (germline): SNHLY, FYNNEI. The CDR3 covers 16 residues. Trimming removed 5 bases at V and 3 bases at J, with 19 bases between. The CDR3 coding sequence is TGTGCCAGCAGTAGGATCGGAACTCGGGGGGACACTGAAGCTTTCTTT. Translation: CASSRIGTRGDTEAFF. The variable domain in full, completed from reference TRBV2 and TRBJ1-1, reads EPEVTQTPSHQVTQMGQEVILRCVPISNHLYFYWYRQILGQKVEFLVSFYNNEISEKSEIFDDQFSVERPDGSNFTLKIRSTKLEDSAMYFCASSRIGTRGDTEAFFGQGTRLTVV.

V and J are TRBV30 and TRBJ1-2; TRBD1 is a possible D gene (5 bases). The CDR3 has 14 residues. Germline V gene data show CDR1 as GTSNPN and CDR2 as SVGIG (reference sequence). The germline V and J ends were trimmed by 2 bases and 10 bases, with 20 bases remaining between them. This CDR3 reads CAWSPTGGEDAYTF. In DNA form, the CDR3 reads TGTGCCTGGAGTCCGACGGGGGGAGAAGATGCCTACACCTTC.

The genes are TRBV5-1 and TRBJ2-5; TRBD2 might be the D (5 bases). V lost 7 bases, J lost 11 bases, and 18 bases lay in between. From germline, CDR1 is SGHRS and CDR2 YFSETQ. The CDR3 is 12 amino acids. Written as DNA, the CDR3 is TGCGCCAGCGGGCCGGGAAGGTATAAACAGTACTTC. It codes for CASGPGRYKQYF.

This clone was counted only a few times. The chain couples TRBV27 to TRBJ1-1; the D is unclear. CDR3 size: 13 residues. The germline V gene has CDR1 MNHEY and CDR2 SMNVEV (reference sequence). V lost 8 bases and J 0 bases, leaving 10 bases between the germline ends. CDR3 loop: CASGGRMNTEAFF. CDR3 nucleotide sequence: TGTGCCAGCGGAGGGCGTATGAACACTGAAGCTTTCTTT.

V is TRBV27 and J is TRBJ2-3; 8 bases align to TRBD2. Trimming at V came to 1 base and at J to 7 bases, leaving 13 bases not matched to a gene. The CDR3 is 17 amino acids. Germline V CDR1 and CDR2: MNHEY, SMNVEV (reference sequence). CDR3 nucleotides: TGTGCCAGCAGTTTATTTGCTGTACGGGGGGGCTGTTATACGCAGTATTTT. Protein: CASSLFAVRGGCYTQYF.

CDR3 sequence: CASSSTNIQETQYF. The CDR3 coding sequence is TGCGCCAGCAGCTCGACTAACATCCAAGAGACCCAGTACTTC. This sequence joins TRBV5-1 and TRBJ2-5; maybe TRBD2 (5 bases). The CDR3 runs 14 residues. Trimming took off 3 bases at V and 1 base at J, with 10 bases between the two ends. Per the germline V gene, CDR1 is SGHRS and CDR2 is YFSETQ.

This sequence joins TRBV9 and TRBJ2-6, with 8 bases lining up with TRBD1. The CDR3 length is 18 residues. Per the germline V gene, CDR1 is SGDLS and CDR2 is YYNGEE. Trimming at V came to 3 bases and at J to 2 bases, leaving 10 bases not matched to a gene. The CDR3 region is CASSAIKDRAAGANVLTF. CDR3 DNA: TGTGCCAGCAGCGCCATAAAGGACAGGGCGGCTGGGGCCAACGTCCTGACTTTC.

The chain recombines TRBV10-1 with TRBJ1-4; 7 bases are a match to TRBD1. The trim removed 6 bases at V and 10 bases at J, leaving 11 bases unmatched. Germline CDR1 and CDR2: WNHNN and SYGVQD (reference sequence). The CDR3 consists of 14 residues. CDR3 sequence: CASSKTGLGGKLFF. The CDR3 nucleotides are TGCGCCAGCAGCAAGACAGGGTTAGGGGGAAAACTGTTTTTT.

This chain uses TRBV15 with TRBJ2-4; 10 nucleotides line up with TRBD1. J lost 1 base, V lost 2 bases, and 2 bases had no gene match. CDR1 LNHNV and CDR2 YYDKDF come from the germline V gene (reference sequence). The CDR3 extends over 16 amino acids. This chain's CDR3 is CATSRRQGAAKNIQYF. DNA of the CDR3: TGTGCCACCAGCAGACGACAGGGGGCTGCCAAAAACATTCAGTACTTC.

This chain connects TRBV7-3 to TRBJ2-7; possibly TRBD2 for D (5 bases). Trimming stripped 5 bases from V and 2 bases from J, with 25 bases between. This CDR3 region has 18 residues. Germline V lookup: CDR1 SGHTA, CDR2 FQGTGA. Written as DNA, the CDR3 is TGTGCCAGCAGCACATATGCTCGCGGGCCCGGGTCCGCCTACGAGCAGTACTTC. Translated: CASSTYARGPGSAYEQYF. Using reference TRBV7-3 and TRBJ2-7 for the parts outside the CDR3, the full variable domain is GAGVSQTPSNKVTEKGKYVELRCDPISGHTALYWYRQSLGQGPEFLIYFQGTGAADDSGLPNDRFFAVRPEGSVSTLKIQRTERGDSAVYLCASSTYARGPGSAYEQYFGPGTRLTVT.